Listed below are T cell receptor beta chains from one sample, sequenced in a study of radiotherapy plus CTLA-4 blockade in lung cancer. Sequenced by immunoSEQ multiplex PCR; TCRdb stores in-frame clones only, minus some. Of around 71,000 clones listed, approximately 76% are singletons. Material: peripheral blood, obtained from a patient treated with radiotherapy plus ipilimumab. Receptors originate from a human donor with non-small cell lung cancer whose response to radiotherapy plus ipilimumab could not be evaluated. Some clones in this sample may be carry-over from other donors' samples. CDR3s leave out the opening cysteine and the closing phenylalanine or tryptophan.

j_gene	len	v_gene	CDR3aa
TRBJ2-1	13	TRBV27	ASSLGLAGYTEQF
TRBJ1-1	13	TRBV5-1	ASSLVGQGDTEAF
TRBJ1-5	14	TRBV28	ASSLFTGRGNQPQH
TRBJ1-6	11	TRBV5-1	ASRQGENSPLH
TRBJ2-7	12	TRBV6-1	ASSEGGQGYEQY
TRBJ1-4	13	TRBV27	ASRRQGATNEKLF
TRBJ2-3	9	TRBV5-1	ASSSADTQY
TRBJ1-1	14	TRBV6-5	ASSYSGATGDTEAF
TRBJ2-1	13	TRBV29-1	SVGGTSGSYNEQF
TRBJ2-7	11	TRBV28	ASSLQSVGEQY